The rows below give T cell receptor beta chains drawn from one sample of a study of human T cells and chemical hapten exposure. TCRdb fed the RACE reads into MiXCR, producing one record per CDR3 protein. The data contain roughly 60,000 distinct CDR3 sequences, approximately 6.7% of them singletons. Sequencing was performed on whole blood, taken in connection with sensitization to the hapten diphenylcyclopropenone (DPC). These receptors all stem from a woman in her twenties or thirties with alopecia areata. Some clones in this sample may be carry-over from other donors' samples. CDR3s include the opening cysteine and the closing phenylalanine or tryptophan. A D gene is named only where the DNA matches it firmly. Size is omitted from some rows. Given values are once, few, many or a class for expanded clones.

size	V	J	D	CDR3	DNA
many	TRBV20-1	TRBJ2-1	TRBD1	CSASITGENEQFF	TGCAGTGCTAGCATTACAGGGGAGAATGAGCAGTTCTTC
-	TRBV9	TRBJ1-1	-	CANPTFDPMNTEAFF	TGTGCCAATCCGACATTCGACCCCATGAACACTGAAGCTTTCTTT
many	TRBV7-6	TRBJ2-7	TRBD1	CASSQTPRQGDEQYF	TGTGCCAGCAGCCAAACCCCCCGACAGGGTGACGAGCAGTACTTC
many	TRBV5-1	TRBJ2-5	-	CASSLASHPETQYF	TGCGCCAGCAGCTTGGCCAGTCACCCAGAGACCCAGTACTTC
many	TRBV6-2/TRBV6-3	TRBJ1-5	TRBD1	CASTPGQGFWSNQPQHF	TGTGCCAGCACCCCGGGACAGGGATTTTGGAGCAATCAGCCCCAGCATTTT
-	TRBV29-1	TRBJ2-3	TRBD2	CSVVRTSAGYTDTQYF	TGCAGCGTTGTGAGGACTAGCGCTGGATATACAGATACGCAGTATTTT
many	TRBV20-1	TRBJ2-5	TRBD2	CSARGLAGVETQYF	TGCAGTGCTAGAGGACTAGCGGGGGTAGAGACCCAGTACTTC
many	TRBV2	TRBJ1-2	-	CASTGQLGMNNYGYTF	TGTGCCAGCACCGGCCAGTTGGGGATGAATAACTATGGCTACACCTTC
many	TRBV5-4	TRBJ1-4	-	CASSSGTEEKLFF	TGTGCCAGCAGCTCCGGGACGGAGGAAAAACTGTTTTTT
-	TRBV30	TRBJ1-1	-	CAWRQNTEAFF	TGTGCCTGGAGACAGAACACTGAAGCTTTCTTT
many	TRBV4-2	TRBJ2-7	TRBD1	CASSQELGQASYEQYF	TGTGCCAGCAGCCAAGAATTGGGACAGGCATCCTACGAGCAGTACTTC
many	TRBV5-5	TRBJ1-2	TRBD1	CASSSGQYYGYTF	TGTGCCAGCAGCTCGGGACAGTACTATGGCTACACCTTC
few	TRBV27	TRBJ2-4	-	CASSLGVSKNIQYF	TGTGCCAGCAGTTTAGGGGTGTCCAAAAACATTCAGTACTTC
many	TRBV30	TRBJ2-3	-	CAWRVNPTDTQYF	TGTGCCTGGAGGGTAAACCCAACAGATACGCAGTATTTT
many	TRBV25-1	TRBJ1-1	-	CASRTDFMNTEAFF	TGTGCCAGCAGGACAGACTTCATGAACACTGAAGCTTTCTTT
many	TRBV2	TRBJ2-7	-	CATLRTRDEQYF	TGTGCCACCCTAAGAACCCGGGACGAGCAGTACTTC
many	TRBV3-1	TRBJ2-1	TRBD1	CASSPGDRADNEQFF	TGTGCCAGCAGCCCCGGCGACAGGGCCGACAATGAGCAGTTCTTC
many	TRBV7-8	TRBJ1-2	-	CASSRGDSNYGYTF	TGTGCCAGCAGCCGGGGGGACTCTAACTATGGCTACACCTTC
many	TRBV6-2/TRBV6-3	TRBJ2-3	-	CASRRDITDTQYF	TGTGCCAGCAGGAGGGATATCACAGATACGCAGTATTTT
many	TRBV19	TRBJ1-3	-	CASRRGIGNTIYF	TGTGCCAGTAGACGGGGGATTGGAAACACCATATATTTT
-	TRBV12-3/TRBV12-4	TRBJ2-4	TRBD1	CASSLTGTKNIQYF	TGTGCCAGCAGCTTGACAGGGACAAAAAACATTCAGTACTTC
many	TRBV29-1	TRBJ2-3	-	CSVEEPRGTDTQYF	TGCAGCGTTGAAGAACCCAGGGGCACAGATACGCAGTATTTT
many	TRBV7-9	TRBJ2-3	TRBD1	CASSIQIGQGILPTTPSTDTQYF	TGTGCCAGCAGCATACAAATAGGACAGGGGATACTTCCCACAACCCCTAGCACAGATACGCAGTATTTT
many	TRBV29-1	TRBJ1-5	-	CSVWDGDQPQHF	TGCAGCGTCTGGGACGGTGATCAGCCCCAGCATTTT
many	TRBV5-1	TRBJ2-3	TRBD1	CASSFSFGQGSYTQYF	TGCGCCAGCAGCTTCTCTTTTGGACAGGGCAGTTATACGCAGTATTTT
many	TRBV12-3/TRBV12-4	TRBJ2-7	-	CASRTTGGEQYF	TGTGCCAGCAGAACCACCGGGGGCGAGCAGTACTTC
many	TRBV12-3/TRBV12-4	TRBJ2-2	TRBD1	CASRKPGQGSTGELFF	TGTGCCAGCAGAAAACCGGGACAGGGGTCGACCGGGGAGCTGTTTTTT
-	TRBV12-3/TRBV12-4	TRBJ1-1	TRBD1	CASSLIPPTGNAEAFF	TGTGCCAGCAGTTTAATCCCCCCGACAGGGAATGCTGAAGCTTTCTTT
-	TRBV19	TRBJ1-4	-	CASHSSPLATNEKLFF	TGTGCCAGTCACTCCTCCCCCCTTGCAACTAATGAAAAACTGTTTTTT
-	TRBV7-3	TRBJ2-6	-	CASSLDGPVSGANVLTF	TGTGCCAGCAGCTTAGATGGTCCAGTATCTGGGGCCAACGTCCTGACTTTC
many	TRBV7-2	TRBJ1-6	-	CASSLRQSGGSPLHF	TGTGCCAGCAGCTTGCGACAGTCCGGGGGGTCACCCCTCCACTTT
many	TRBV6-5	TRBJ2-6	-	CASSYRGSGANVLTF	TGTGCCAGCAGTTACCGCGGATCTGGGGCCAACGTCCTGACTTTC
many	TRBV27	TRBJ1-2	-	CASSLSISGGPIVGNYGYTF	TGTGCCAGCAGTTTATCGATAAGTGGGGGCCCCATCGTTGGTAACTATGGCTACACCTTC
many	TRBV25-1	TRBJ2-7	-	CASSDSPTYEQYF	TGTGCCAGCTCGGACAGCCCGACCTACGAGCAGTACTTC
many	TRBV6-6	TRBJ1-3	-	CASSYGLASASGNTIYF	TGTGCCAGCAGTTACGGCCTGGCAAGCGCCTCTGGAAACACCATATATTTT
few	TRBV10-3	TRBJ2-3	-	CAISERGDGTDTQYF	TGTGCCATCAGTGAGCGGGGAGACGGCACAGATACGCAGTATTTT
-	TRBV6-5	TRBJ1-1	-	CASRRGDAGHTEAFF	TGTGCCAGCAGACGGGGGGACGCGGGGCACACTGAAGCTTTCTTT
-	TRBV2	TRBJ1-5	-	CASTRDGGNQPQHF	TGTGCCAGTACTAGGGACGGAGGCAATCAGCCCCAGCATTTT
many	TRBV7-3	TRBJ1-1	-	CASSLTFGGVANTEAFF	TGTGCCAGCAGCTTAACGTTCGGGGGGGTGGCGAACACTGAAGCTTTCTTT
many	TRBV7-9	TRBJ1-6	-	CASSLGNSPLHF	TGTGCCAGCAGCTTGGGGAATTCACCCCTCCACTTT
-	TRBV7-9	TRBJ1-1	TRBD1	CASSFELTGGLITEAFF	TGTGCCAGCAGCTTCGAACTTACAGGGGGTTTGATCACTGAAGCTTTCTTT
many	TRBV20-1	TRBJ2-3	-	CSARERGPTDTQYF	TGCAGTGCTAGAGAGCGGGGGCCCACAGATACGCAGTATTTT
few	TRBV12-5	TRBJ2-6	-	CASGSIAGASLSGANVLTF	TGTGCTAGTGGTTCGATCGCCGGGGCATCCCTCTCTGGGGCCAACGTCCTGACTTTC
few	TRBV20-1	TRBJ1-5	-	CSASEQYSNQPQHF	TGCAGTGCTAGTGAGCAGTATAGCAATCAGCCCCAGCATTTT
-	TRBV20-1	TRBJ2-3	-	CSARVFTNTDTQYF	TGCAGTGCTAGAGTCTTCACGAACACAGATACGCAGTATTTT